Sequencing of this TCR beta chain was carried out in a study of blood T cell repertoires in COVID-19. TCRdb's table, derived via immunoSEQ multiplex PCR, lists solely in-frame clones and lacks some. Of 95,000 to 150,000 clones detected, 55% to 75% appear once; the ten largest clones hold 2.2%. This sequence originates from a woman in her 70s with acute or convalescent COVID-19. What was sequenced was peripheral blood.

In DNA, the CDR3 is TGTGCCAGTAGTATAGATACAGGGAGCTACGAGCAGTACTTC. It translates to CASSIDTGSYEQYF. The V gene is TRBV19, the J gene TRBJ2-7, with D possibly matching TRBD1 (6 bases). Germline V gives CDR1 LNHDA, CDR2 SQIVND (reference sequence). The V end was cut by 0 bases, the J end by 3 bases, with 9 bases between. This CDR3 has 14 residues. The whole variable domain, filled in from reference TRBV19 and TRBJ2-7, reads DGGITQSPKYLFRKEGQNVTLSCEQNLNHDAMYWYRQDPGQGLRLIYYSQIVNDFQKGDIAEGYSVSREKKESFPLTVTSAQKNPTAFYLCASSIDTGSYEQYFGPGTRLTVT.